This is a list of T cell receptor beta chains from one sample in a study of blood T cells in healthy people across ages. Each CDR3 protein is one row after TCRdb ran MiXCR on the 5' RACE reads. The sample contains around 1.7 million distinct CDR3 sequences, over 25% of which appear only once. Specimen: blood. Receptors were obtained from a woman aged 30 to 39 in good health. Each CDR3 is given with its conserved first and last residue. Not every row has a clone size; where given, it reads once, few, many or a size class.

j_gene	abundance	v_gene	CDR3aa
TRBJ2-1	many	TRBV9	CASSVGGGGTEQFF
TRBJ1-5	few	TRBV12-3/TRBV12-4	CASSFRWGSNQPQHF
TRBJ1-5	.	TRBV16	CASGYSGIGGQPQHF
TRBJ2-4	many	TRBV20-1	CSARAPRGGNIQYF
TRBJ2-7	few	TRBV28	CASSLGRTNEQYF
TRBJ2-4	.	TRBV7-9	CASSIHGGDKNIQYF
.	.	TRBV29-1	CSVEVPRPSYNEQYF
TRBJ2-7	many	TRBV14	CASSPGTEYEQYF
TRBJ2-7	few	TRBV3-1	CASSQDGTSGFLEQYF
TRBJ1-2	many	TRBV12-3/TRBV12-4	CASTNRLGGSYGYTF
TRBJ2-7	many	TRBV7-2	CASSLFDRGLGEQYF
TRBJ2-7	few	TRBV5-1	CASSLGGATREQYF
TRBJ2-3	.	TRBV20-1	CSARKVASGGNTQYF
TRBJ2-7	few	TRBV10-3	CAISEVGRRTYEQYF
TRBJ2-1	.	TRBV12-3/TRBV12-4	CASSLARGGPYNEQFF
TRBJ2-5	.	TRBV7-7	CASSLAATGGCETQYF
TRBJ1-1	.	TRBV14	CASSQLGVNTEAFF
TRBJ2-1	.	TRBV29-1	CSVNDPGQGAHEQFF